This T cell receptor beta chain was profiled in a study of blood T cell repertoires in COVID-19. V dropped 3 bases and J dropped 7 bases, with 15 bases sitting between them. Germline CDR1 and CDR2: GTSNPN and SVGIG (reference sequence). The CDR3 has 14 residues. The assay was immunoSEQ multiplex PCR, and TCRdb's table has in-frame clones only and misses some. The table records 150,000 to 200,000 clones, roughly four fifths of them present only once. This clonotype was sampled from a woman in her thirties or forties with COVID-19, enrolled during active disease. V usage is TRBV30 and J usage is TRBJ2-2; possibly TRBD1 for D (5 bases). The sample taken for sequencing was peripheral blood. Written as DNA, the CDR3 is TGTGCCTGGAGAGCGCTTGGACAATTCGGGGAGCTGTTTTTT. Its translation: CAWRALGQFGELFF.